The source of this T cell receptor beta chain is a study of blood T cell repertoires in COVID-19. Study context: Samples representing acute and convalescent COVID-19 were sourced from the United States, Italy and Spain. Sample material is recorded as cDNA or gDNA derived from T cells, B-cell-depleted T cells, or PBMCs.

Original processing notes: Amplification from reference gene primers served as the basis for estimated nucleated cell counts. Clones were sequenced by immunoSEQ multiplex PCR, and TCRdb holds only the in-frame ones, with some missing. The V and J calls and clone size come from that table; D and trimming were worked out from the DNA. Of 55,000 to 65,000 clones detected, more than 85% appear once; the ten largest clones hold roughly 2.4%. This clone appeared once. The germline gives CDR1 SGHNT, CDR2 YENEEA. CDR3 length: 15 residues. V gave up 5 bases and J gave up 10 bases; unmatched junction bases: 11.

This TCR came from a man in his fifties or sixties with acute or convalescent COVID-19. Sequencing was carried out using peripheral blood. V gene TRBV11-3 combines with J gene TRBJ1-6; 7 bases map to TRBD1. The CDR3 here is CASSPGGSPGSPLHF. For the CDR3, the DNA is TGTGCCAGCAGCCCAGGGGGTTCCCCGGGGTCACCCCTCCACTTT.